Each of the 14 T cell receptor beta chains below was sequenced from the same sample in a study of vaccination and CD4 T cells after COVID-19. Stated treatment: approximately nine-day PBMC culture with coronavirus spike peptide pools or control peptides (ViraFEST assay). Unexposed donor CD4+ T cells predated the COVID-19 pandemic, collected 2011-2018. These receptors have no known antigen. Cultured CD4+ T-cell DNA underwent Oncomine TCR Beta short-read sequencing. TCRdb analysed the PCR reads with MiXCR anew, one entry per CDR3 protein. The sample records more than 5,500 distinct CDR3 sequences, about 50% being singletons. The sample was CD4+ T cells from blood, cultured in vitro. The source of these receptors is a human donor in good health.

On this clonotype: An end of the junction differs from the germline gene, which may be a read error. The rearrangement uses TRBV2 and TRBJ1-1; D is unclear. Germline CDR1 is SNHLY and CDR2 is FYNNEI. This CDR3 region has 13 residues. The CDR3 is CASRENLNTGAFF. CDR3 nucleotide sequence: TGTGCCAGCAGGGAAAACCTGAACACTGGAGCTTTCTTT.

The chain uses TRBV6-7 and TRBJ1-2; D uncertain. TRBV6-7 is flagged as an ORF with uncertain function. Trimming took 4 bases from V and 8 from J, leaving 5 bases between them. The CDR3 contains 10 residues. CDR3 protein: CASSSYGYTF. CDR3 sequence (DNA): TGTGCCAGCAGTTCTTACGGCTACACCTTC.

There are a few counts of this clonotype. This rearrangement joins TRBV6-5 to TRBJ1-6; D unclear. This CDR3 is 14 amino acids long. Trimming stripped 3 bases from V and 9 bases from J, with 12 bases between. Looked up from germline, CDR1 is MNHEY and CDR2 is SVGAGI. The DNA of the CDR3 is TGTGCCAGCAGTTATGGCTCGGACTTTTCACCCCTCCACTTT. Protein sequence: CASSYGSDFSPLHF.

This chain connects TRBV20-1 to TRBJ2-7, with D tentatively TRBD2 (6 bases). Germline-derived CDR1 and CDR2 are DFQATT and SNEGSKA (reference sequence). The CDR3 spans 15 residues. The ends were cut back, 6 bases at V and 3 bases at J, with 21 bases in the middle. The CDR3 region is CSARGMRERNYEQYF. In nucleotides, the CDR3 is TGCAGTGCCCGGGGCATGCGGGAAAGGAACTACGAGCAGTACTTC.

V and J are TRBV5-1 and TRBJ2-7; 9 bases match TRBD1. CDR1 is SGHRS and CDR2 is YFSETQ in the germline V gene. This CDR3 region has 15 residues. Trimming removed 2 bases from V and 0 bases from J; junction bases left unmatched: 3. The CDR3 nucleotides are TGCGCCAGCAGCTTAGGACAGGGGAGCTCCTACGAGCAGTACTTC. Translation: CASSLGQGSSYEQYF.

This clonotype was picked up a small number of times. The rearrangement links TRBV6-1 to TRBJ2-2, with 7 positions matching TRBD2. The CDR3 has 16 amino acids. V was clipped by 3 bases and J by 7 bases; unmatched bases: 11. CDR1 and CDR2 from the germline V gene are MNHNS and SASEGT. DNA for the CDR3: TGTGCCAGCAGTGAGGAGAGACTAGCTTTGGGCGGGGAGCTGTTTTTT. Protein product: CASSEERLALGGELFF.

This clonotype showed up just a few times. The CDR3 DNA reads TGTGCCAGTAGTACACCAGGGGCTGGCAATCAGCCCCAGCATTTT. The encoded protein is CASSTPGAGNQPQHF. The chain couples TRBV19 to TRBJ1-5, with D perhaps matching TRBD1 (6 bases). The CDR3 is 15 amino acids. Germline CDR1 is LNHDA and CDR2 is SQIVND (reference sequence). Trimming took 4 bases from V and 2 from J, leaving 12 bases between them.

The V gene is TRBV5-1, the J gene TRBJ1-2; D unclear. The V and J ends lost 5 bases and 9 bases respectively, with 14 bases between them. Germline CDR1 and CDR2: SGHRS and YFSETQ. The CDR3 sequence is 12 residues long. The DNA for the CDR3 is TGCGCCAGCAGTTCCCCTCCAGAGAGCTACACCTTC. Its protein is CASSSPPESYTF.

This chain connects TRBV18 to TRBJ2-3; 9 bases are a match to TRBD2. The CDR3 is 16 residues long. With 3 bases clipped from V and 3 bases from J, the junction kept 7 bases outside the gene matches. The germline CDR1 and CDR2 sequences are KGHSH and LQKENI. DNA of the CDR3: TGTGCCAGCTCACCGACCGGGACTAGCTCGACAGATACGCAGTATTTT. It is translated as CASSPTGTSSTDTQYF.

The chain carries TRBV6-2 or TRBV6-3 and TRBJ2-1; 10 nucleotides align to TRBD2. The V and J ends lost 6 bases and 8 bases, in that order; junction bases with no gene match: 13. The CDR3 extends over 16 amino acids. The germline CDR1 and CDR2 sequences are MNHEY and SVGEGT. The CDR3 DNA reads as TGTGCCAGCAGACCGGCTAGCGGGAGAACACCCGATGAGCAGTTCTTC. This codes for CASRPASGRTPDEQFF.

This chain joins TRBV7-9 and TRBJ2-2; 8 bases are shared with TRBD1. CDR3 length equals 15 residues. Germline V gene lookup returns CDR1 SEHNR and CDR2 FQNEAQ (reference sequence). The V segment lost 5 bases and the J segment 5 bases; nucleotides outside the gene matches: 7. The CDR3, as DNA: TGTGCCAGCAGCGAATCGGACAGGGTAACCGGGGAGCTGTTTTTT. Translation: CASSESDRVTGELFF.

The chain joins TRBV6-2 or TRBV6-3 to TRBJ2-5, with 10 bases aligning to TRBD1. Germline CDR1 and CDR2: MNHEY and SVGEGT. This CDR3 spans 14 amino acids. V was pared by 2 bases and J by 6 bases, with 3 bases of the junction left unmatched. The CDR3 spells CASSYGTGEKTQYF. In DNA, the CDR3 is TGTGCCAGCAGTTACGGGACAGGGGAGAAGACCCAGTACTTC.

This clonotype was found a few times. The rearrangement joins TRBV21-1 to TRBJ2-2; whether TRBD2, the table's D call, matches the DNA was not checked. TRBV21-1 is recorded as a pseudogene. CDR3 length equals 16 residues. The CDR3 protein is CASSRCKKRESGELFF. The CDR3 DNA reads TGTGCCAGCAGCCGATGCAAGAAGCGGGAATCCGGGGAGCTGTTTTTT.

In nucleotides, the CDR3 is TGTGCCAGCAGCCGCCTCCAGACTAGCGGGCATTACAATGAGCAGTTCTTC. Its protein product is CASSRLQTSGHYNEQFF. The chain links TRBV7-9 to TRBJ2-1; 10 nucleotides line up with TRBD2. V dropped 5 bases and J dropped 4; count of bases not matched to a gene: 11. The CDR3 spans 17 residues. CDR1 is SEHNR and CDR2 is FQNEAQ in the germline V gene (reference sequence).